This T cell receptor beta chain was sequenced in a study of OX40 agonist ivuxolimab in advanced cancers. For the study at large: At approximately 80% male, the cohort had a mean age of about 60 years, ranging from about 20 to 79.

Study results and caveats: The study found among the lowest clonal expansion in partial responders at 0.1-3.0 mg/kg. At doses 0.1 to 3.0 mg/kg, CD4+ and CD8+ clones expanded.

With baseline, cycle 4 day 1, and cycle 7 day 1 as timepoints, blood was sampled. A note on this clone: Its cognate antigen is unknown.

Using immunoSEQ multiplex PCR, the repertoire was profiled, and TCRdb retains in-frame clones only, with some absent. Altogether some 97,000 clones are present, around 89% being singletons, with the ten largest covering around 0.16%. This CDR3 comprises 14 residues. Germline values: CDR1 GTSNPN, CDR2 SVGIG (reference sequence). Trimming took off 1 base at V and 6 bases at J, with 16 bases between the two ends. The sequence derives from an adult with an advanced solid tumor such as melanoma, head and neck, liver or kidney cancer. The material was CD4+ or CD8+ T cells sorted from blood, obtained in a trial of the OX40 agonist ivuxolimab. The chain links TRBV30 to TRBJ2-7; TRBD2 might be the D (6 bases). The CDR3 loop is CAWSDPRGIREQYF. The CDR3 DNA sequence: TGTGCCTGGAGTGACCCCCGGGGGATTCGCGAGCAGTACTTC. Supplemented by reference TRBV30 and TRBJ2-7, the full variable domain reads SQTIHQWPATLVQPVGSPLSLECTVEGTSNPNLYWYRQAAGRGLQLLFYSVGIGQISSEVPQNLSASRPQDRQFILSSKKLLLSDSGFYLCAWSDPRGIREQYFGPGTRLTVT.